A single sample gave rise to the 26 T cell receptor beta chains below, sequenced in a study of shared clonotypes between healthy human individuals. Using immunoSEQ multiplex PCR, the repertoire was profiled, and TCRdb retains in-frame clones only, with some absent. The data show about 2.3 million clones, with just over 90% seen just once and about 0.39% held by the top ten. The sequencing input was naive CD4+ T cells from PBMCs. The subset here: CD45RA+ positively selected. The origin of the receptors is a young man in good health. Some clones in this sample may be carry-over from other donors' samples.

This chain links TRBV10-3 with TRBJ1-2; D not resolved. Trimming cost V 0 bases and J 8 bases, with 10 bases left between them. The CDR3 is made up of 13 amino acids. Germline CDR1 reads ENHRY; CDR2 reads SYGVKD. CDR3 bases: TGTGCCATCAGTGAGTCCACAGCCACAGGCTACACCTTC. It translates to CAISESTATGYTF.

The chain carries TRBV19 and TRBJ1-2; no firm D call. V lost 0 bases and J 3 bases, leaving 14 bases between the germline ends. Germline V gene sequence: CDR1 LNHDA, CDR2 SQIVND (reference sequence). There are 16 residues in the CDR3. This CDR3 is CASSIDRPTQYYGYTF. In DNA form, the CDR3 reads TGTGCCAGTAGTATAGACAGGCCGACCCAATACTATGGCTACACCTTC.

The V gene is TRBV6-5, the J gene TRBJ1-1; D is unclear. V was shortened by 6 bases and J by 3 bases, with 17 bases between the two germline ends. Germline V gene lookup returns CDR1 MNHEY and CDR2 SVGAGI. This CDR3 comprises 15 residues. The CDR3 loop reads CASSSTERRDTEAFF. The CDR3 bases are TGTGCCAGCAGCTCAACTGAACGAAGGGACACTGAAGCTTTCTTT.

The V gene is TRBV4-2, the J gene TRBJ1-1; 10 nucleotides agree with TRBD1. CDR1 and CDR2 from the germline V gene are LGHNA and YNFKEQ. The CDR3 length is 15 residues. Trimming removed 0 bases from V and 13 bases from J; junction bases left unmatched: 11. CDR3 in amino acids: CASSQDRRTGGSRFF. The CDR3 bases are TGTGCCAGCAGCCAAGATAGGAGGACAGGGGGTAGTCGTTTCTTT.

The V gene is TRBV7-9, the J gene TRBJ2-3; no definite D call. Germline-derived CDR1 and CDR2 are SEHNR and FQNEAQ (reference sequence). V was shortened by 5 bases and J by 2 bases, with 8 bases between the two germline ends. There are 13 residues in the CDR3. DNA of the CDR3: TGTGCCAGCAGCCCAGCAAACACAGATACGCAGTATTTT. Amino acids: CASSPANTDTQYF.

The chain links TRBV20-1 to TRBJ2-7; 7 bases map to TRBD2. Germline-derived CDR1 and CDR2 are DFQATT and SNEGSKA (reference sequence). CDR3 length: 11 residues. V lost 7 bases and J lost 0; bases outside the gene matches: 0. The CDR3 DNA follows: TGCAGTGGCGGGAGCTCCTACGAGCAGTACTTC. Translation gives CSGGSSYEQYF.

The V gene is TRBV4-1, the J gene TRBJ2-1; 8 bases align to TRBD2. CDR1 MGHRA and CDR2 YSYEKL come from the germline V gene. The V gene end was trimmed by 2 bases and the J gene end by 9 bases; junction bases not matched to a gene: 12. The CDR3 has 16 residues. This chain's CDR3 is CASSQKESGSLGEQFF. CDR3 nucleotide sequence: TGCGCCAGCAGCCAAAAGGAGAGCGGGAGTCTGGGTGAGCAGTTCTTC.

The CDR3 region is CAWTPPARGQELRGTGELFF. Written as DNA, the CDR3 is TGTGCCTGGACTCCACCAGCCAGGGGGCAGGAGCTCCGTGGCACCGGGGAGCTGTTTTTT. The chain joins TRBV30 to TRBJ2-2; 8 nucleotides align to TRBD1. CDR3 length: 20 residues. V shed 4 bases and J 4 bases; nucleotides not matched to a gene: 23. Germline V gives CDR1 GTSNPN, CDR2 SVGIG (reference sequence).

The chain has TRBV30 and TRBJ1-2; D gene ambiguous. V lost 2 bases, J lost 9 bases, and 16 bases lay in between. The length of the CDR3 is 13 residues. In germline, CDR1 is GTSNPN, CDR2 SVGIG (reference sequence). CDR3 bases: TGTGCCTGGAGTTTTCCCCCCTCTCCTCGCTACACCTTC. It is translated as CAWSFPPSPRYTF. Full variable domain (remainder filled in from reference TRBV30 and TRBJ1-2): SQTIHQWPATLVQPVGSPLSLECTVEGTSNPNLYWYRQAAGRGLQLLFYSVGIGQISSEVPQNLSASRPQDRQFILSSKKLLLSDSGFYLCAWSFPPSPRYTFGSGTRLTVV.

The chain uses TRBV19 and TRBJ1-2, with D possibly TRBD1 on 6 matching bases. CDR1 and CDR2 (germline): LNHDA, SQIVND (reference sequence). V dropped 3 bases and J dropped 3 bases, with 8 bases sitting between them. This CDR3 has 13 amino acids. The CDR3 nucleotides are TGTGCCAGTAGTATTGGGGGCCACTATGGCTACACCTTC. Encoded protein: CASSIGGHYGYTF.

J is TRBJ2-4 and V is TRBV5-6, with D perhaps assigned TRBD1 or TRBD2 (5 bases each). The length of the CDR3 is 16 residues. The germline V gene has CDR1 SGHDT and CDR2 YYEEEE. V lost 4 bases to trimming and J lost 0 bases, with 14 bases between them. The CDR3, as DNA: TGTGCCAGCAGCACCGACGGGGCCATAGCCAAAAACATTCAGTACTTC. Residues: CASSTDGAIAKNIQYF.

This clone has just one count. Other DNA sequences from this sample encode an identical CDR3 as well. The chain uses TRBV27 and TRBJ2-1; 10 positions agree with TRBD2. V lost 5 bases, J lost 4 bases, and 5 bases stayed unmatched. CDR3 size: 15 residues. Germline-derived CDR1 and CDR2 are MNHEY and SMNVEV (reference sequence). The CDR3 region is CASSPRTSGYNEQFF. CDR3 bases: TGTGCCAGCAGTCCTCGGACTAGCGGATACAATGAGCAGTTCTTC.

This chain uses TRBV6-5 with TRBJ2-2; 7 bases line up with TRBD1. CDR1 is MNHEY, CDR2 SVGAGI, per germline. The CDR3 consists of 15 residues. The V and J ends lost 4 bases and 7 bases, in that order; junction bases with no gene match: 9. In DNA, the CDR3 is TGTGCCAGCAGTTCCCCTGGACAGGTTTTCGGGGAGCTGTTTTTT. This sequence encodes CASSSPGQVFGELFF.

The chain has TRBV6-6 and TRBJ2-5; 7 positions match TRBD1. CDR1 is MNHNY and CDR2 is SVGAGI in the germline V gene (reference sequence). The CDR3 spans 16 residues. V shed 0 bases and J 7 bases; nucleotides not matched to a gene: 11. The CDR3 protein is CASSYSIPGTAGTQYF. CDR3 DNA: TGTGCCAGCAGTTACTCGATTCCCGGGACAGCCGGGACCCAGTACTTC.

The table lists this clone with a count of one. The V and J genes are TRBV6-5 and TRBJ2-3, with 9 bases aligning to TRBD2. With 5 bases clipped from V and 2 bases from J, the junction kept 5 bases outside the gene matches. Germline assignment: CDR1 MNHEY and CDR2 SVGAGI. The CDR3 totals 15 residues. The DNA of the CDR3 is TGTGCCAGCAGTAGAGCGGGAGGTTCCACAGATACGCAGTATTTT. Translating gives CASSRAGGSTDTQYF.

The chain links TRBV5-4 to TRBJ2-3, with a weak D call TRBD2 (5 bases). CDR1 and CDR2 (germline): SGHNT, YYREEE (reference sequence). V was shortened by 4 bases and J by 6 bases, with 21 bases between the two germline ends. The length of the CDR3 is 16 residues. The DNA of the CDR3 is TGTGCCAGCAGCCCTGAGAGGGCGCGAGCCCTGGATACGCAGTATTTT. Its protein product is CASSPERARALDTQYF.

The chain joins TRBV5-1 to TRBJ1-4, with 8 bases lining up with TRBD1. Germline CDR1 reads SGHRS; CDR2 reads YFSETQ. V gave up 0 bases and J gave up 7 bases; unmatched junction bases: 5. This CDR3 has 15 amino acids. CDR3 loop: CASSLEPQGGEKLFF. DNA for the CDR3: TGCGCCAGCAGCTTGGAGCCACAGGGGGGTGAAAAACTGTTTTTT.

This clone was recorded once. The chain uses TRBV4-1 and TRBJ2-2; possibly TRBD2 for D (6 bases). CDR3 length: 15 amino acids. Germline V lookup: CDR1 MGHRA, CDR2 YSYEKL. V was pared by 1 base and J by 3 bases, with 9 bases between. This chain's CDR3 is CASSQVSGHTGELFF. In nucleotides, the CDR3 is TGCGCCAGCAGCCAAGTTAGCGGACACACCGGGGAGCTGTTTTTT.

The chain joins TRBV19 to TRBJ2-2, with TRBD1 matching 9 bases. J gave up 2 bases and V 8 bases, and 3 bases lay outside the gene matches. Germline V gene lookup returns CDR1 LNHDA and CDR2 SQIVND (reference sequence). This CDR3 has 14 residues. In DNA, the CDR3 is TGTGCCAGTGGACAGGGGACCAACACCGGGGAGCTGTTTTTT. As protein: CASGQGTNTGELFF.

J is TRBJ2-5 and V is TRBV5-1; unclear D gene. V lost 2 bases, J lost 5 bases, and 13 bases lay in between. The CDR3 consists of 14 residues. Germline-derived CDR1 and CDR2 are SGHRS and YFSETQ. DNA for the CDR3: TGCGCCAGCAGCTTATCACAAAGGCGGGAGACCCAGTACTTC. Protein: CASSLSQRRETQYF. Full variable domain (remainder filled in from reference TRBV5-1 and TRBJ2-5): KAGVTQTPRYLIKTRGQQVTLSCSPISGHRSVSWYQQTPGQGLQFLFEYFSETQRNKGNFPGRFSGRQFSNSRSEMNVSTLELGDSALYLCASSLSQRRETQYFGPGTRLLVL.

This chain links TRBV25-1 with TRBJ2-1; 8 nucleotides agree with TRBD2. Germline V gene sequence: CDR1 MGHDK, CDR2 SYGVNS. The J segment lost 7 bases and the V segment lost 2 bases, leaving 13 bases of the junction unmatched. There are 17 residues in the CDR3. The CDR3 nucleotides read TGTGCCAGCAGTGAACCCCAATTAGCGGGATTGGATAATGAGCAGTTCTTC. Encoded protein: CASSEPQLAGLDNEQFF.

The V gene is TRBV27, the J gene TRBJ2-6, with 7 nucleotides matching TRBD1. Germline V CDR1 and CDR2: MNHEY, SMNVEV (reference sequence). This CDR3 spans 17 amino acids. Trimming cost V 6 bases and J 0 bases; bases outside gene matches: 8. CDR3 DNA: TGTGCCAGCAGCTTCGAAGGGGGCAGCTCTGGGGCCAACGTCCTGACTTTC. Translating it yields CASSFEGGSSGANVLTF. The full variable domain, rest sourced from reference TRBV27 and TRBJ2-6, is EAQVTQNPRYLITVTGKKLTVTCSQNMNHEYMSWYRQDPGLGLRQIYYSMNVEVTDKGDVPEGYKVSRKEKRNFPLILESPSPNQTSLYFCASSFEGGSSGANVLTFGAGSRLTVL.

This sequence joins TRBV9 and TRBJ1-3; possible D gene TRBD1, 6 bases. This CDR3 is built from 18 residues. CDR1 is SGDLS and CDR2 is YYNGEE in the germline V gene. V lost 4 bases and J 0 bases, leaving 20 bases between the germline ends. DNA for the CDR3: TGTGCCAGCAGCCCCCCGGGGGGGGCCACCCTCTCTGGAAACACCATATATTTT. As protein: CASSPPGGATLSGNTIYF.

This clone has a handful of counts. The chain recombines TRBV4-2 with TRBJ2-2, with TRBD2 as a possible D gene (6 bases). Looked up from germline, CDR1 is LGHNA and CDR2 is YNFKEQ. The CDR3 totals 16 residues. V lost 1 base and J lost 0, with 9 bases in between. The CDR3 DNA reads as TGTGCCAGCAGCCAAGTTGCTAGCGCGAACACCGGGGAGCTGTTTTTT. It codes for CASSQVASANTGELFF.

The V call is TRBV27, the J call TRBJ2-7; 7 bases fit TRBD1. Per germline, CDR1 MNHEY and CDR2 SMNVEV (reference sequence). The ends lost 5 bases at V and 0 bases at J; junction bases unmatched: 7. This CDR3 comprises 15 residues. The chain's CDR3 is CASSPDRIRSYEQYF. In nucleotides, the CDR3 is TGTGCCAGCAGTCCGGACAGGATACGCTCCTACGAGCAGTACTTC.

The chain combines TRBV5-5 with TRBJ1-1; D ambiguous. The CDR3 contains 15 residues. Per the germline V gene, CDR1 is SGHKS and CDR2 is YYEKEE (reference sequence). Trimming removed 0 bases from V and 5 bases from J, with 14 bases in between. In DNA, the CDR3 is TGTGCCAGCAGCTTGGCCCGACTCCCGAGGACTGAAGCTTTCTTT. Protein product: CASSLARLPRTEAFF.